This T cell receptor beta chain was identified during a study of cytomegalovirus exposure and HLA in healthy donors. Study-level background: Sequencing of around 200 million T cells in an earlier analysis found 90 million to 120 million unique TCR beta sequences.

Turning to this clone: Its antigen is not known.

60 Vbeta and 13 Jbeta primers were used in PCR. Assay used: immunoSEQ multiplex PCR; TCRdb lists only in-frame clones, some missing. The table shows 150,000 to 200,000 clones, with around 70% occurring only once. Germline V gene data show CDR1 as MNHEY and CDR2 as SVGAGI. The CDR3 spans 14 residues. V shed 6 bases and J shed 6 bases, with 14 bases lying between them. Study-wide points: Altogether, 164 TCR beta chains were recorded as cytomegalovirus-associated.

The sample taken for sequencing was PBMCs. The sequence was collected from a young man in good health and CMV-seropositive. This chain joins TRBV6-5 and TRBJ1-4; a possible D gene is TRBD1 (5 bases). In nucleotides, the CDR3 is TGTGCCAGCAGCCCAGGGCCCCGGGATGAAAAACTGTTTTTT. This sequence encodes CASSPGPRDEKLFF.